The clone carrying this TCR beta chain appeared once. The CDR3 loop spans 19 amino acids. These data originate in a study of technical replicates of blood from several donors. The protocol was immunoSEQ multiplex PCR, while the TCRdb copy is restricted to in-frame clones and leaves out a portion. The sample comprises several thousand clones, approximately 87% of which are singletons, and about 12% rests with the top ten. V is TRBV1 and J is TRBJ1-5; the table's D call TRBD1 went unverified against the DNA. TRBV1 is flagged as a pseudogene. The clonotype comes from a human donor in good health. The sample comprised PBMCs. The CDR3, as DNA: TGCACCAGCAGCCAAGTGGGGACACGTCTAAAGAATAGCAATCAGCCCCAGCATTTT. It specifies CTSSQVGTRLKNSNQPQHF.